One sample yielded the 14 T cell receptor beta chains listed below, sequenced in a study of blood T cell repertoires in COVID-19. The repertoire was sequenced with immunoSEQ multiplex PCR; TCRdb's copy has only in-frame clones and lacks some. Of 110,000 or so clones listed, 65% to 80% are singletons. Sequenced input: peripheral blood. Receptors were obtained from a woman in her 70s with acute or convalescent COVID-19.

This clone was seen a handful of times. The rearrangement links TRBV6-4 to TRBJ2-1; 10 bases align to TRBD2. Per germline, CDR1 MRHNA and CDR2 SNTAGT. CDR3 length equals 14 residues. V lost 7 bases and J lost 4; bases outside the gene matches: 4. The CDR3, as DNA: TGTGCCAGCAAAGCGGGGGGGCCTTACAATGAGCAGTTCTTC. It encodes CASKAGGPYNEQFF.

This clone has more than one count but fewer than ten. The rearrangement links TRBV14 to TRBJ2-6; 15 bases map to TRBD2. CDR1 SGHDN and CDR2 FVKESK come from the germline V gene. This CDR3 spans 18 amino acids. V shed 5 bases and J 0 bases; nucleotides not matched to a gene: 2. CDR3 nucleotide sequence: TGTGCCAGCAGCAAGGGACTAGCGGGAGGCTCTGGGGCCAACGTCCTGACTTTC. Translation: CASSKGLAGGSGANVLTF.

The chain employs TRBV6-1 and TRBJ1-2, with TRBD1 identical over 7 bases. The CDR3 sequence is 15 residues long. V shed 1 base, J shed 4 bases, and the junction held 6 bases outside the gene matches. The germline V gene encodes CDR1 MNHNS and CDR2 SASEGT. Here the CDR3 reads CASSEGGQPFYGYTF. DNA for the CDR3: TGTGCCAGCAGTGAAGGGGGACAGCCTTTCTATGGCTACACCTTC.

The chain employs TRBV16 and TRBJ1-5; 7 positions agree with TRBD1. Germline CDR1 and CDR2: KGHSY and FQNENV. V dropped 6 bases and J dropped 4; count of bases not matched to a gene: 9. The CDR3 length is 15 residues. Here the CDR3 reads CASSPLRDSNQPQHF. CDR3 bases: TGTGCCAGCAGTCCCCTCCGGGACAGTAATCAGCCCCAGCATTTT.

The V gene is TRBV2, the J gene TRBJ1-5; TRBD1 aligns across 8 bases. CDR1 SNHLY and CDR2 FYNNEI come from the germline V gene. This CDR3 is 12 amino acids long. Germline trimming cut 6 bases from V and 6 bases from J; bases unmatched to any gene: 1. CDR3 in DNA: TGTGCCAGCAGAGGACAGGGTCAGCCCCAGCATTTT. This encodes CASRGQGQPQHF. The variable domain in full, with the rest retrieved from reference TRBV2 and TRBJ1-5, is EPEVTQTPSHQVTQMGQEVILRCVPISNHLYFYWYRQILGQKVEFLVSFYNNEISEKSEIFDDQFSVERPDGSNFTLKIRSTKLEDSAMYFCASRGQGQPQHFGDGTRLSIL.

V and J are TRBV7-8 and TRBJ1-3; tentatively, D is TRBD1 (5 bases). Germline-derived CDR1 and CDR2 are SGHVS and FQNEAQ. V was trimmed by 5 bases and J by 2 bases, leaving 16 bases between them. The CDR3 covers 16 residues. DNA for the CDR3: TGTGCCAGCAGCCACCTGGGACTCTATACTGGAAACACCATATATTTT. It translates to CASSHLGLYTGNTIYF.

This clone was found a few times. CDR3: CASSHSNQPQHF. CDR3 in DNA: TGTGCCAGCAGTCATAGCAATCAGCCCCAGCATTTT. The chain has TRBV27 and TRBJ1-5; D not certain. Trimming stripped 5 bases from V and 0 bases from J, with 2 bases between. Per germline, CDR1 MNHEY and CDR2 SMNVEV (reference sequence). The CDR3 has 12 amino acids.

V usage is TRBV30 and J usage is TRBJ1-3; D uncertain. Trimming took off 2 bases at V and 3 bases at J, with 5 bases between the two ends. Germline loops: CDR1 GTSNPN, CDR2 SVGIG (reference sequence). This CDR3 is 12 amino acids long. CDR3 DNA sequence: TGTGCCTGGAGTCGGTATGGAAACACCATATATTTT. As protein: CAWSRYGNTIYF.

In its sample, this clone was seen a few times. The V gene is TRBV13, the J gene TRBJ1-3; TRBD1 aligns across 12 bases. V lost 5 bases to trimming and J lost 4 bases; unmatched junction nucleotides: 9. The germline V gene has CDR1 PRHDT and CDR2 FYEKMQ (reference sequence). The CDR3 contains 17 residues. The CDR3 nucleotides read TGTGCCAGCAGCACCCGGGACAGGGGGCGCACAGGAAACACCATATATTTT. Its protein product is CASSTRDRGRTGNTIYF.

CDR3 sequence reads: CAWSTTTGQLFSGNTIYF. For the CDR3, the DNA is TGTGCCTGGAGTACAACCACGGGACAGCTGTTTTCTGGAAACACCATATATTTT. The V call is TRBV30, the J call TRBJ1-3; 7 bases line up with TRBD1. Looked up from germline, CDR1 is GTSNPN and CDR2 is SVGIG (reference sequence). This CDR3 region has 18 residues. J gave up 1 base and V 2 bases, and 14 bases lay outside the gene matches.

The chain links TRBV18 to TRBJ1-1; tentative D call: TRBD1 (5 bases). This CDR3 is 16 amino acids long. Looked up from germline, CDR1 is KGHSH and CDR2 is LQKENI. V lost 2 bases to trimming and J lost 3 bases, with 16 bases between them. CDR3 sequence reads: CASSPGGTSGYTEAFF. DNA for the CDR3: TGTGCCAGCTCACCAGGCGGGACCTCAGGGTACACTGAAGCTTTCTTT.

As concerns this clone: The same CDR3 can be traced to other DNA sequences in this sample. The genes are TRBV5-1 and TRBJ2-2; 8 nucleotides agree with TRBD1. The V gene's germline CDR1 is SGHRS and CDR2 YFSETQ. V gave up 1 base and J gave up 1 base; unmatched junction bases: 3. The CDR3 is made up of 16 amino acids. CDR3 loop: CASSLNGQGNTGELFF. The CDR3 DNA follows: TGCGCCAGCAGCTTGAACGGACAGGGGAACACCGGGGAGCTGTTTTTT. Full variable domain (missing parts from reference TRBV5-1 and TRBJ2-2): KAGVTQTPRYLIKTRGQQVTLSCSPISGHRSVSWYQQTPGQGLQFLFEYFSETQRNKGNFPGRFSGRQFSNSRSEMNVSTLELGDSALYLCASSLNGQGNTGELFFGEGSRLTVL.

The chain is built from TRBV5-4 and TRBJ1-1; unclear D gene. The ends were cut back, 5 bases at V and 1 base at J, with 9 bases in the middle. The CDR3 is made up of 13 amino acids. Per germline, CDR1 SGHNT and CDR2 YYREEE (reference sequence). The chain's CDR3 is CASSIDTNTEAFF. The DNA of the CDR3 is TGTGCCAGCAGTATTGACACGAACACTGAAGCTTTCTTT. The whole variable domain, remainder taken from reference TRBV5-4 and TRBJ1-1, is ETGVTQSPTHLIKTRGQQVTLRCSSQSGHNTVSWYQQALGQGPQFIFQYYREEENGRGNFPPRFSGLQFPNYSSELNVNALELDDSALYLCASSIDTNTEAFFGQGTRLTVV.

V usage is TRBV5-6 and J usage is TRBJ1-2; D perhaps matches TRBD1 (5 bases). The CDR3 length is 14 residues. In germline, CDR1 is SGHDT, CDR2 YYEEEE. V shed 4 bases and J shed 6 bases, with 16 bases lying between them. The CDR3 spells CASSNQGSVDGYTF. Written as DNA, the CDR3 is TGTGCCAGCAGCAACCAGGGATCGGTTGATGGCTACACCTTC.